A single sample gave rise to the 20 T cell receptor beta chains below, sequenced in a study of CD8 T cells in Susac syndrome. An amount of RNA that ranged from roughly 0.45 to 1 ug was reverse transcribed with random hexamers. MiXCR, applied by TCRdb to the immunoSEQ multiplex PCR reads, yields one record per CDR3 protein. The repertoire consists of about 200,000 distinct CDR3 sequences, with 90% to 95% occurring once and the leading ten covering 0.1%. Source material: CD4+ T cells from PBMCs. Receptors originate from a human donor in good health.

The CDR3 coding sequence is TGTGCCTGGAGGGAGAGAGAGACCCAGTACTTC. Its translation is CAWRERETQYF. This rearrangement joins TRBV30 to TRBJ2-5, with no clear D. The germline gives CDR1 GTSNPN, CDR2 SVGIG (reference sequence). The length of the CDR3 is 11 residues. The germline V and J ends were trimmed by 3 bases and 4 bases, with 6 bases remaining between them.

The gene calls are TRBV6-5 and TRBJ1-1; the D gene is possibly TRBD1 (5 bases). V lost 8 bases, J lost 3 bases, and 10 bases lay in between. The CDR3 loop spans 12 amino acids. Germline CDR1 and CDR2: MNHEY and SVGAGI. The CDR3: CASFRGDTEAFF. CDR3 in DNA: TGTGCCAGCTTCCGGGGGGACACTGAAGCTTTCTTT.

In this sample, this clonotype turned up a few times. The gene calls are TRBV18 and TRBJ1-1; the D gene is possibly TRBD1 (5 bases). CDR1 is KGHSH, CDR2 LQKENI, per germline. The V end lost 6 bases, the J end lost 1 base, and 12 bases lay between the germline ends. The CDR3 loop spans 14 amino acids. CDR3 region: CASSSGGRNTEAFF. The CDR3 DNA sequence: TGTGCCAGCTCCTCCGGGGGGAGGAACACTGAAGCTTTCTTT.

Only one count was recorded for this clonotype. V gene TRBV28 combines with J gene TRBJ2-7; 7 nucleotides agree with TRBD1. J was trimmed by 4 bases and V by 3 bases; bases with no gene match: 3. This CDR3 region has 13 residues. Germline CDR1 reads MDHEN; CDR2 reads SYDVKM. In DNA, the CDR3 is TGTGCCAGCAGTTTGGGACAGACATACGAGCAGTACTTC. This translates into CASSLGQTYEQYF.

The CDR3, as DNA: TGTGCCACCAGCCCCCAGGCGTCCACAGATACGCAGTATTTT. It is translated as CATSPQASTDTQYF. V usage is TRBV15 and J usage is TRBJ2-3; D call uncertain. Germline values: CDR1 LNHNV, CDR2 YYDKDF (reference sequence). The CDR3 has 14 residues. The V end was cut by 5 bases, the J end by 2 bases, with 11 bases between.

V gene TRBV27 combines with J gene TRBJ1-2; D remains ambiguous. CDR3 size: 13 residues. Trimming stripped 2 bases from V and 0 bases from J, with 4 bases between. Germline values: CDR1 MNHEY, CDR2 SMNVEV (reference sequence). CDR3 sequence (DNA): TGTGCCAGCAGTTTACAGGCTAACTATGGCTACACCTTC. Translating gives CASSLQANYGYTF.

The V call is TRBV9, the J call TRBJ2-5; 9 positions match TRBD2. The ends lost 0 bases at V and 7 bases at J; junction bases unmatched: 4. The CDR3 is made up of 14 amino acids. CDR1 and CDR2 (germline): SGDLS, YYNGEE. CDR3 region: CASSVASGASTQYF. As DNA, the CDR3 is TGTGCCAGCAGCGTAGCTAGCGGGGCCTCGACCCAGTACTTC.

The chain links TRBV5-4 to TRBJ2-1; 12 bases fit TRBD2. Germline trimming cut 3 bases from V and 10 bases from J; bases unmatched to any gene: 5. This CDR3 is built from 14 residues. Germline CDR1 reads SGHNT; CDR2 reads YYREEE (reference sequence). DNA for the CDR3: TGTGCCAGCAGCTCCTTCGGACTAGCGGGAGAGCAGTTCTTC. This codes for CASSSFGLAGEQFF.

This sequence joins TRBV2 and TRBJ2-5, with D tentatively TRBD2 (5 bases). CDR3 length: 14 amino acids. V lost 11 bases to trimming and J lost 3 bases, with 19 bases between them. Germline lookup yields CDR1 SNHLY and CDR2 FYNNEI. The CDR3 protein is CAGRTRLGEETQYF. DNA of the CDR3: TGTGCCGGGAGAACGAGACTTGGAGAAGAGACCCAGTACTTC.

This clonotype was seen only once. In nucleotides, the CDR3 is TGCGCCAGCAGCCTGGACAGGGAGGGCACAGATACGCAGTATTTT. Translation: CASSLDREGTDTQYF. The chain links TRBV5-1 to TRBJ2-3, with 8 bases aligning to TRBD1. Trimming at V came to 4 bases and at J to 1 base, leaving 5 bases not matched to a gene. Germline-derived CDR1 and CDR2 are SGHRS and YFSETQ. The CDR3 is made up of 15 amino acids.

The J gene is TRBJ2-4, the V gene TRBV20-1, with 9 bases aligning to TRBD2. The CDR3 has 15 amino acids. Germline lookup yields CDR1 DFQATT and CDR2 SNEGSKA (reference sequence). Trimming removed 6 bases from V and 9 bases from J; junction bases left unmatched: 15. Here the CDR3 reads CSAVGAGGPHTIQYF. DNA of the CDR3: TGCAGTGCCGTCGGCGCGGGGGGGCCTCATACCATTCAGTACTTC.

This clonotype appeared once. The V call is TRBV29-1, the J call TRBJ2-5; D is unresolved. Between the trimmed V and J ends, which lost 7 bases and 3 bases, there was a span of 12 bases. The V gene's germline CDR1 is SQVTM and CDR2 ANQGSEA. This CDR3 comprises 12 residues. The CDR3: CSDSQAEETQYF. The CDR3 DNA reads as TGCAGCGACTCTCAGGCCGAAGAGACCCAGTACTTC.

The chain is built from TRBV27 and TRBJ1-2; weak D call: TRBD1 (5 bases). This CDR3 has 17 residues. Germline assignment: CDR1 MNHEY and CDR2 SMNVEV (reference sequence). Trimming took off 4 bases at V and 4 bases at J, with 22 bases between the two ends. The CDR3 protein is CASSWPLTGGRGYGYTF. Here the CDR3 DNA reads TGTGCCAGCAGTTGGCCTTTAACAGGAGGAAGGGGCTATGGCTACACCTTC.

This chain connects TRBV25-1 to TRBJ2-3; 7 nucleotides match TRBD1. Germline CDR1 reads MGHDK; CDR2 reads SYGVNS. The CDR3 extends over 15 amino acids. The V gene end was trimmed by 3 bases and the J gene end by 2 bases; junction bases not matched to a gene: 5. CDR3 bases: TGTGCCAGCAGTGAGGACAGGACTCTCACAGATACGCAGTATTTT. This codes for CASSEDRTLTDTQYF.

V usage is TRBV7-2 and J usage is TRBJ2-2; D not certain. From germline, CDR1 is SGHTA and CDR2 FQGNSA. The V gene lost 6 bases and the J gene lost 6 bases, with 14 bases spanning the gap. CDR3 size: 14 residues. This CDR3 is CASSWEKAAGELFF. CDR3 sequence (DNA): TGTGCCAGCAGTTGGGAAAAGGCGGCCGGGGAGCTGTTTTTT.

CDR3 sequence: CATSDFENENRGPNQPQHF. Here the CDR3 DNA reads TGTGCCACCAGTGATTTCGAGAACGAAAACAGGGGGCCTAATCAGCCCCAGCATTTT. J is TRBJ1-5 and V is TRBV24-1; TRBD1 aligns across 9 bases. The CDR3 loop spans 19 amino acids. After removal of 1 base from V and 4 bases from J, the junction contained 13 bases not matched to a gene. CDR1 and CDR2 (germline): KGHDR, SFDVKD.

The chain couples TRBV5-1 to TRBJ2-7; perhaps TRBD1 as D (7 bases). The CDR3 runs 13 residues. Germline CDR1 reads SGHRS; CDR2 reads YFSETQ. The V end lost 8 bases, the J end lost 7 bases, and 19 bases lay between the germline ends. The CDR3 here is CASIGGAGGEQYF. The CDR3 DNA follows: TGCGCCAGTATAGGGGGCGCAGGAGGGGAGCAGTACTTC.

This chain connects TRBV20-1 to TRBJ2-1; 14 nucleotides match TRBD2. Per the germline V gene, CDR1 is DFQATT and CDR2 is SNEGSKA (reference sequence). The CDR3 spans 15 residues. V was clipped by 5 bases and J by 8 bases; unmatched bases: 8. CDR3 in amino acids: CSAEPGLAGDYEQFF. The DNA of the CDR3 is TGCAGTGCTGAACCGGGACTAGCGGGAGACTATGAGCAGTTCTTC.

This sequence joins TRBV24-1 and TRBJ2-1; 9 bases map to TRBD1. The CDR3 sequence is 16 residues long. Germline CDR1 reads KGHDR; CDR2 reads SFDVKD. J lost 8 bases, V lost 4 bases, and 11 bases had no gene match. In nucleotides, the CDR3 is TGTGCCACCAGTGACTTGTCCCGGGACAGGGAGGATGAGCAGTTCTTC. Translated: CATSDLSRDREDEQFF.

The chain uses TRBV5-4 and TRBJ2-6; no reliable D call. V was cut by 6 bases and J by 0 bases, with 7 bases left in between. This CDR3 is built from 14 residues. Germline CDR1 reads SGHNT; CDR2 reads YYREEE (reference sequence). CDR3 DNA sequence: TGTGCCAGCACTCTGAACTCTGGGGCCAACGTCCTGACTTTC. Its translation is CASTLNSGANVLTF.